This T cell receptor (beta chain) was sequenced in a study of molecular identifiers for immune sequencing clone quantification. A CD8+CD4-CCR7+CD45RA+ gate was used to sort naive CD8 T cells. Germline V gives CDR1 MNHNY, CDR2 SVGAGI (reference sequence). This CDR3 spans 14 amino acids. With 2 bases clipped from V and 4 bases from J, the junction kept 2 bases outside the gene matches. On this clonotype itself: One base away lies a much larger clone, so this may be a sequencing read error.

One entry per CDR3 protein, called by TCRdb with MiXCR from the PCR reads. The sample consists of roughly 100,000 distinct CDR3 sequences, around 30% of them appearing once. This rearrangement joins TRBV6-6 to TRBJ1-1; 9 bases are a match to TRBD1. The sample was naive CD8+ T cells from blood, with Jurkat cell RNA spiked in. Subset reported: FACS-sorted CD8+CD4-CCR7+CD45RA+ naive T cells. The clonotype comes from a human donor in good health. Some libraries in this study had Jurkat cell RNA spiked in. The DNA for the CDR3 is TGTGCCAGCAGTTACCTGACAGGGGGCACTGAAGCTTTCTTT. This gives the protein CASSYLTGGTEAFF.